This T cell receptor (beta chain) was captured by sequencing in a study of blood T cell repertoires in COVID-19. Overall study: The origin of the acute and convalescent COVID-19 samples was the United States, Italy and Spain. PBMCs, B-cell-depleted T cells, or T cells were the source of the cDNA or gDNA that made up the material.

Germline CDR1 reads MDHEN; CDR2 reads SYDVKM. V was clipped by 2 bases and J by 2 bases, with 10 bases between them. The CDR3 consists of 15 residues. Original analysis: How many nucleated cells were present was estimated from reference gene primer amplification. Produced via immunoSEQ multiplex PCR; TCRdb's table is partial and in-frame only. That table is the source of V, J and clone size, and D and trimming were worked out from the DNA. The repertoire holds roughly 380,000 clones, with over 65% as singletons. Notes on this clone: Other nucleotide sequences in the sample specify the same CDR3.

The chain recombines TRBV28 with TRBJ1-5; D perhaps matches TRBD1 (6 bases). The clonotype was recovered from a human donor with acute or convalescent COVID-19. The donor label of this sample is uncertain. Sequencing used peripheral blood. Here the CDR3 DNA reads TGTGCCAGCAGTTTAGGAGGGGGGGGCAATCAGCCCCAGCATTTT. Translated, it gives CASSLGGGGNQPQHF.